This note documents a single T cell receptor beta chain sequence. This clonotype has just one count. What antigen it recognizes has not been identified. One base away there is no much larger clone; base qualities are not given. The library was obtained by 5' RACE. TCRdb lists the instrument as Illumina HiSeq 2500. A second PCR of about 7 to 12 cycles was run with a J-beta primer mix and a sample-barcoded 5' primer. Each TCR beta cDNA molecule received a unique molecular identifier from a template-switch 5' adaptor carrying 12 random nucleotides. At least 3 million CDR3-containing paired-end reads were obtained from each sample. The Mint cDNA synthesis kit, primed by a TRBC-specific oligonucleotide, was used to synthesize first-strand cDNA from all RNA. After uracil-DNA glycosylase treatment, a first 18-cycle PCR used universal primers M1SS and BC2_uni_R on all cDNA. The authors processed their data as follows. For normalization, 1 million high-quality reads, each with a distinct molecular identifier, were randomly selected from each sample. Instead of being binned into consensus sequences, reads with shared molecular identifiers were discarded. MiTCR, set to a Q25 quality threshold and the strictest error-elimination algorithm, was used for CDR3 identification, clonotype clustering and error correction. A nonparametric unseen species model using Euler transformation provided a lower-bound estimate of total TCR beta diversity. TCRdb reran the public reads through fastp at Q25 and MiXCR, keeping productive beta chains. CDR3 protein sequences are deduplicated, and each keeps its most common genes and DNA. TCRdb, not the original authors, processed these V and J calls. For this sample there are some 1.4 million distinct CDR3 sequences; approximately 42% appear just once. The ten largest account for 7% to 9% of the sample.

The CDR3 covers 11 residues, taking in both the cysteine and the phenylalanine. Just CDR3 DNA is preserved here, 33 bases in frame from base 1. CDR1 and CDR2 are read off the germline V gene (reference sequence) as DFQATT and SNEGSKA. A distance of 15 bases separates the germline ends of V and J, which lose 5 bases and 11 bases respectively. Systemically healthy Caucasian individuals from Russia, 35 to 50 in total and aged about 6 to 100 years, were included as donors. Around 9.7 milliliters of peripheral blood were collected from each donor into EDTA-treated Vacutainer tubes. Ficoll-Paque density-gradient centrifugation was used to isolate PBMCs, with at least 7 million per sample. Trizol reagent was used to extract total RNA from the PBMCs, yielding at least 5.5 micrograms per sample. For every donor, an aliquot of PBMCs went through flow cytometry to measure the percentages of naive CD45RAhigh/CD27high T cells.

This sample is part of a study of blood T cells in healthy people across ages (dated by TCRdb to about 2015). About the study as a whole: In model experiments, template switching captured roughly one uniquely barcoded TCR beta cDNA molecule for every two T cells. Donors of different ages were randomly distributed across sequencing lanes to avoid experimental bias. The donors were split into four age groups: young (average about 16 years), middle-aged (roughly 42), aged (roughly 68) and long-lived (more than 80). Using deep sequencing normalized with unique cDNA molecular identifiers, the study measured how TCR beta repertoire diversity changes with age. Two additional independent replicas of 1 million unique cDNA reads from the same blood draw were analyzed for two donors (one aged 18 to 30 and one aged 80 or older). General conclusions and limits of the study: Total diversity estimates from one million sequenced T cells were considered lower bounds and underestimates. Compared with the aged group, the long-lived group had more naive CD4+ T cells, fewer expanded clones and increased TCR diversity, suggesting age selection. The percentage of naive T cells measured by flow cytometry correlated strongly with observed TCR beta diversity. Since profiling was done on bulk unsorted PBMCs, naive and antigen-experienced compartments could not be conclusively compared. As age increased, observed TCR beta diversity per million T cells dropped in a roughly linear way, and a significant reduction was already evident by age around 41. Because the CMV infection status of the donors was unknown, age-related changes in expanded clonotypes may potentially have been confounded.

This receptor chain uses TRBV20-1 and TRBJ2-5; no D gene can be assigned with confidence. The sequence was obtained from a woman under 30 in good health. Material for sequencing was blood. The DNA sequence follows: TGCAGTGCTGGTGTTGGCGGAGAGCAGTACTTC. It translates as CSAGVGGEQYF.